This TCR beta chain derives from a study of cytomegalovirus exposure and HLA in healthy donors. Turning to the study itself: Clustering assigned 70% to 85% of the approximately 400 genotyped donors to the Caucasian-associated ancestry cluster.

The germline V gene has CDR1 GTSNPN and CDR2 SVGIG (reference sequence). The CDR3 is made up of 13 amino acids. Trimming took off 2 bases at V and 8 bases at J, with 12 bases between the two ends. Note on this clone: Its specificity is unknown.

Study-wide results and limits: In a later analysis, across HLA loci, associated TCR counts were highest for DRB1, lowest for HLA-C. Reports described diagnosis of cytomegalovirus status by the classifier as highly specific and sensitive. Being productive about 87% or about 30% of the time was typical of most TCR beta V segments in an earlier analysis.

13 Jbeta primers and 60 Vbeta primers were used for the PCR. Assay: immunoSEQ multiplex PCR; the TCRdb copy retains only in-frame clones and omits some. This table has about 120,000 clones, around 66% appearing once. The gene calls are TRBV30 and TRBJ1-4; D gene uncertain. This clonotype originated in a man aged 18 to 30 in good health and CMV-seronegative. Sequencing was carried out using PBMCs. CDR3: CAWSSGTREKLFF. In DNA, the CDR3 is TGTGCCTGGAGTTCGGGAACGAGGGAAAAACTGTTTTTT.